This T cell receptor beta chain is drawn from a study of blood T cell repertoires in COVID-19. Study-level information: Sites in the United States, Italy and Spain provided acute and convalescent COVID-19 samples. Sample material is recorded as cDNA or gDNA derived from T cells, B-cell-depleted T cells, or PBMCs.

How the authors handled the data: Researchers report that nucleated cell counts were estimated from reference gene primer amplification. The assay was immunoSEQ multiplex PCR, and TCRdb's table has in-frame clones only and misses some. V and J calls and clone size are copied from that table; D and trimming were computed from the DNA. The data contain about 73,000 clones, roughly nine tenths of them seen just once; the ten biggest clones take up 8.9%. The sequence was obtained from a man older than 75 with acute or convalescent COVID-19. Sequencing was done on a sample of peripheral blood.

CDR3 in amino acids: CASSIDLSGGSSYNEQFF. The DNA for the CDR3 is TGTGCCAGTAGTATAGATTTAAGCGGGGGGAGCTCCTACAATGAGCAGTTCTTC. The chain carries TRBV19 and TRBJ2-1, with 9 bases matching TRBD2. The CDR3 has 18 amino acids. J gave up 0 bases and V 0 bases, and 6 bases lay outside the gene matches. CDR1 and CDR2 from the germline V gene are LNHDA and SQIVND (reference sequence).